The clone carrying this T cell receptor (beta chain) is labeled as medium-sized. The antigen remains undetermined. TCRdb fed the 5' RACE reads into MiXCR, producing one record per CDR3 protein. The data hold around 250,000 distinct CDR3 sequences, with about 8.5% observed a single time. This record comes from a study of identical twins. Whole-study results and caveats: Alpha sequences that were out-of-frame and twin-shared showed an excess of low generation probability. Surplus twin overlap in beta out-of-frame sequences was less pronounced.

This same sample was also part of a study on yellow fever vaccine responses in identical twins. That publication notes: Convergence reportedly seemed to mark part of the twins' vaccine T cell response, with personalization marking the rest.

Sequencing was done on a sample of CD8+ T cells sorted from blood. This receptor was taken from a woman younger than 30 in good health.

CDR3 residues: CATSRDSHNEQFF. The DNA of the CDR3 is TGTGCCACCAGCAGAGACAGCCACAATGAGCAGTTCTTC. The chain uses TRBV15 and TRBJ2-1; D gene unclear. Trimming took 0 bases from V and 5 from J, leaving 5 bases between them. Germline V gene sequence: CDR1 LNHNV, CDR2 YYDKDF (reference sequence). The CDR3 is made up of 13 amino acids.